The sequence of this TCR beta chain was determined in a study of T-cell reconstitution after alpha-beta-depleted transplantation in children. Germline lookup yields CDR1 SGDLS and CDR2 YYNGEE. With 0 bases removed from V and 1 base from J, the gap between germline ends came to 10 bases. The CDR3 has 15 residues. Regarding the study as a whole: At the one-year point after transplant, T-cell counts and TCRbeta diversity were found to come mostly from T cells that had been newly produced. Reported findings indicate that, about two months after transplant, alpha-beta T cells came from several hundred expanded clones, which were derived from non-depleted graft cells.

The TCRbeta library was prepared with unique molecular identifiers. From the PCR reads, TCRdb called clonotypes with MiXCR, one entry per CDR3 protein. The table shows 190,000 or so distinct CDR3 sequences, with 6.3% occurring only once. This clonotype was recorded many times. Its cognate antigen is unknown. Here the sequenced sample was PBMCs, taken before TCRalphabeta/CD19-depleted stem cell transplant. This chain uses TRBV9 with TRBJ2-5; the D gene is possibly TRBD1 (5 bases). This sequence was found in a girl less than two years old with combined immunodeficiency, due to receive a stem cell transplant. The CDR3 loop reads CASSVEGQLQETQYF. In DNA, the CDR3 is TGTGCCAGCAGCGTAGAGGGGCAGCTCCAAGAGACCCAGTACTTC.